This T cell receptor beta chain was retrieved from a study of shared clonotypes between healthy human individuals. Findings and caveats of the study: Specimens sampled were limited to blood, with tissue repertoires likely differing.

This clone was seen more than once but under ten times. Antigen: not known. Germline values: CDR1 MNHEY, CDR2 SMNVEV (reference sequence). The V end lost 7 bases, the J end lost 0 bases, and 15 bases lay between the germline ends. This CDR3 is built from 15 residues. In CD8 memory, CD45RO+ cells were put together with CCR7-negative CD45RA+ TemRA cells. Authors' data handling: Junction-only immunoSEQ data arrived without quality scores, meaning filtering differed. Clones were read by immunoSEQ multiplex PCR, and TCRdb kept only the in-frame ones, dropping some. V, J and clone size derive from that table, while D and trimming were established from the DNA sequence. The sample carries a few hundred thousand clones, 80% to 90% recorded once.

This receptor was obtained from a man between 18 and 29 years old in good health. This chain links TRBV27 with TRBJ1-2, with D unclear. The sample was memory CD8+ T cells sorted from blood. The subset was: CD45RO+ cells pooled with CCR7-negative TemRA cells. The CDR3, as DNA: TGTGCCAGCACCCCAGGTCCGGGTCCTAACTATGGCTACACCTTC. Residues: CASTPGPGPNYGYTF.